These 5 T cell receptor beta chains originate from one sample sequenced in a study of blood T cell repertoires in COVID-19. Some clones are missing from TCRdb's copy, which holds only in-frame ones; the method was immunoSEQ multiplex PCR. The table records 50,000 to 70,000 clones, 85% to 90% of them present only once. What was sequenced was peripheral blood. Receptors were obtained from a human donor with active COVID-19. The donor label of this sample is uncertain.

Concerning this clone: Mismatch with germline at one junction end may stem from a read error. The same CDR3 arises from other DNA sequences in this sample as well. This chain connects TRBV19 to TRBJ2-6; D may be TRBD1 (6 bases). Per germline, CDR1 LNHDA and CDR2 SQIVND (reference sequence). This CDR3 region has 14 residues. The CDR3 sequence is CASRYRAGANVLTF. CDR3 nucleotides: TGTGCCAGTAGGTACAGGGCTGGGGCCAACGTTCTGACTTTC.

The chain combines TRBV6-2 or TRBV6-3 with TRBJ1-4; D unclear. Trimming took off 6 bases at V and 3 bases at J, with 17 bases between the two ends. Germline CDR1 MNHEY, CDR2 SVGEGT. This CDR3 spans 16 amino acids. CDR3: CASSDPGRYANEKLFF. The CDR3 region has the DNA TGTGCCAGCAGCGACCCTGGGAGATACGCTAATGAAAAACTGTTTTTT.

The rearrangement links TRBV7-2 to TRBJ2-7, with 7 bases identical to TRBD1. Germline lookup yields CDR1 SGHTA and CDR2 FQGNSA. Trimming took 4 bases from V and 1 from J; bases not matched to a gene: 7. The CDR3 consists of 15 residues. CDR3 nucleotide sequence: TGTGCCAGCAGCTCTCCGCCGGGACAGTCCTACGAGCAGTACTTC. The encoded protein is CASSSPPGQSYEQYF.

V and J are TRBV7-2 and TRBJ2-7; TRBD2 aligns across 7 bases. The CDR3 has 13 residues. V lost 5 bases, J lost 6 bases, and 7 bases stayed unmatched. Germline CDR1 is SGHTA and CDR2 is FQGNSA. CDR3 amino acids: CASSELTGGEQYF. CDR3 nucleotides: TGTGCCAGCAGCGAACTAACGGGAGGCGAGCAGTACTTC.

The count of this clone is one. The rearrangement links TRBV2 to TRBJ1-4, with 8 bases matching TRBD1. V trimming: 6 bases; J trimming: 0 bases; junction bases outside the gene matches: 6. Germline CDR1 is SNHLY and CDR2 is FYNNEI. This CDR3 comprises 16 residues. CDR3 DNA: TGTGCCAGCAGGCGACAGGGGACTGCAACTAATGAAAAACTGTTTTTT. It encodes CASRRQGTATNEKLFF.